This record covers a single T cell receptor beta chain. With 3 bases removed from V and 7 bases from J, the gap between germline ends came to 13 bases. The germline V gene encodes CDR1 LGHNA and CDR2 YSLEER. This CDR3 contains 15 residues. This entry comes from a study of control samples from healthy donors and cancer patients. Data came from immunoSEQ multiplex PCR; TCRdb stores just in-frame clones and leaves some out. The sample lists 60,000 to 95,000 clones, 84% seen once, with about 14% in the top ten. The receptor comes from a man in his forties or fifties in good health. The specimen sequenced was blood. The chain employs TRBV4-3 and TRBJ1-6; a possible D gene is TRBD1 (5 bases). CDR3 residues: CASSQDTTLNSPLHF. The CDR3 coding sequence is TGCGCCAGCAGCCAGGACACTACCCTCAATTCACCCCTCCACTTT.